Presented here are 24 T cell receptor beta chains from one specimen sequenced in a study of shared clonotypes between healthy human individuals. Selected positively for CCR7 and CD45RO-negative, naive CD8 cells excluded terminally differentiated effector memory CD45RA+ cells. Libraries were prepared by immunoSEQ multiplex PCR; TCRdb keeps only in-frame clonotypes and omits some of them. The table shows about 750,000 clones, with about 91% occurring only once. What was sequenced was naive CD8+ T cells sorted from blood. The receptors stem from a man aged 25 to 45 in good health.

The rearrangement uses TRBV19 and TRBJ2-2, with no clear D. V was shortened by 6 bases and J by 0 bases, with 5 bases between the two germline ends. Germline CDR1 reads LNHDA; CDR2 reads SQIVND (reference sequence). CDR3 length equals 13 residues. CDR3 sequence: CASSLTNTGELFF. CDR3 sequence (DNA): TGTGCCAGTAGCCTTACGAACACCGGGGAGCTGTTTTTT.

This chain connects TRBV11-3 to TRBJ2-5; TRBD1 matches at 9 bases. V lost 6 bases to trimming and J lost 2 bases; unmatched junction nucleotides: 10. This CDR3 spans 16 amino acids. Germline CDR1 is SGHNT and CDR2 is YENEEA. CDR3 DNA: TGTGCCAGCAGTAGCTCGGGACAGGGTCTTCAAGAGACCCAGTACTTC. Its translation: CASSSSGQGLQETQYF.

This clone came up once. The chain employs TRBV5-4 and TRBJ2-7; D is possibly TRBD2 (6 bases). Germline CDR1 reads SGHNT; CDR2 reads YYREEE (reference sequence). The CDR3 runs to 9 residues. The V end was cut by 9 bases, the J end by 5 bases, with 6 bases between. DNA of the CDR3: TGTGCCACGGGGGACGAGCAGTACTTC. It specifies CATGDEQYF.

The table lists this clone with a few counts. The chain is built from TRBV27 and TRBJ1-2; D call uncertain. The CDR3 is made up of 13 amino acids. The germline gives CDR1 MNHEY, CDR2 SMNVEV (reference sequence). Trimming pared 5 bases from V and 8 bases from J, leaving 15 bases between. The CDR3 DNA reads TGTGCCAGCAGTCCTACTTGGGAGGAGGGCTACACCTTC. Translated: CASSPTWEEGYTF.

The chain couples TRBV2 to TRBJ2-1; 9 nucleotides line up with TRBD2. With 3 bases clipped from V and 5 bases from J, the junction kept 5 bases outside the gene matches. Germline-derived CDR1 and CDR2 are SNHLY and FYNNEI. There are 15 residues in the CDR3. This CDR3 is CASSDLREGDNEQFF. CDR3 nucleotide sequence: TGTGCCAGCAGTGACTTGCGGGAGGGGGACAATGAGCAGTTCTTC. Full variable domain (remainder filled in from reference TRBV2 and TRBJ2-1): EPEVTQTPSHQVTQMGQEVILRCVPISNHLYFYWYRQILGQKVEFLVSFYNNEISEKSEIFDDQFSVERPDGSNFTLKIRSTKLEDSAMYFCASSDLREGDNEQFFGPGTRLTVL.

Only one count was recorded for this clone. The chain recombines TRBV28 with TRBJ2-6; 8 nucleotides align to TRBD1. Germline CDR1 is MDHEN and CDR2 is SYDVKM. V trimming: 3 bases; J trimming: 0 bases; junction bases outside the gene matches: 10. The CDR3 runs 19 residues. The CDR3 DNA follows: TGTGCCAGCAGTTTTTATTGGGACAGGAACAGCTCTGGGGCCAACGTCCTGACTTTC. Protein sequence: CASSFYWDRNSSGANVLTF.

This CDR3 reads CASSLIPTSGSYEQYF. CDR3 bases: TGTGCCAGCAGTCTAATCCCGACTAGCGGGTCCTACGAGCAGTACTTC. This rearrangement joins TRBV27 to TRBJ2-7; TRBD2 agrees at 10 bases. The V gene end was trimmed by 5 bases and the J gene end by 1 base; junction bases not matched to a gene: 8. The CDR3 spans 16 residues. Germline loops: CDR1 MNHEY, CDR2 SMNVEV (reference sequence).

The chain employs TRBV7-9 and TRBJ1-2, with D perhaps matching TRBD1 (5 bases). CDR1 is SEHNR, CDR2 FQNEAQ, per germline (reference sequence). V lost 4 bases, J lost 7 bases, and 22 bases lay in between. CDR3 length equals 16 residues. The CDR3 DNA follows: TGTGCCAGCAGCTATCCTACGGGGGACCCTTCTTCTGGCTACACCTTC. Translating gives CASSYPTGDPSSGYTF.

The chain couples TRBV28 to TRBJ1-1, with a weak D call TRBD1 (5 bases). V was pared by 5 bases and J by 0 bases, with 13 bases between. Germline-derived CDR1 and CDR2 are MDHEN and SYDVKM. The CDR3 totals 15 residues. The CDR3 protein is CASSPRQTLNTEAFF. DNA for the CDR3: TGTGCCAGCAGTCCAAGACAGACGCTGAACACTGAAGCTTTCTTT.

This clone was counted many times. This sequence joins TRBV19 and TRBJ2-7; unclear D gene. Between the trimmed V and J ends, which lost 0 bases and 6 bases, there was a span of 12 bases. CDR1 is LNHDA, CDR2 SQIVND, per germline (reference sequence). The CDR3 runs to 14 residues. This CDR3 reads CASSIDGSRSEQYF. DNA of the CDR3: TGTGCCAGTAGTATAGATGGCAGCAGGTCCGAGCAGTACTTC.

This clone appeared once. The chain couples TRBV30 to TRBJ1-2; D is perhaps TRBD1 (5 bases). The CDR3 extends over 15 amino acids. Per germline, CDR1 GTSNPN and CDR2 SVGIG (reference sequence). V was clipped by 3 bases and J by 6 bases, with 20 bases between them. The CDR3 DNA is TGTGCCTGGAGCACGTCCTTGGCAGGGTGGGATGGCTACACCTTC. Amino acids: CAWSTSLAGWDGYTF.

This chain connects TRBV29-1 to TRBJ2-1; 9 bases fit TRBD1. This CDR3 comprises 14 residues. Trimming cost V 8 bases and J 6 bases; bases outside gene matches: 11. Germline V gives CDR1 SQVTM, CDR2 ANQGSEA. The CDR3 DNA sequence: TGCAGCTCATCCGGGACAGGGATTGGCAATGAGCAGTTCTTC. The encoded protein is CSSSGTGIGNEQFF.

The V gene is TRBV5-1, the J gene TRBJ2-5; 8 bases fit TRBD2. With 5 bases clipped from V and 7 bases from J, the junction kept 4 bases outside the gene matches. Per the germline V gene, CDR1 is SGHRS and CDR2 is YFSETQ. The CDR3 is made up of 12 amino acids. CDR3 DNA sequence: TGCGCCAGCAGAAGCAGCGGGGGGACCCAGTACTTC. Residues: CASRSSGGTQYF.

V usage is TRBV5-6 and J usage is TRBJ1-1, with 7 bases that match TRBD1. V gave up 4 bases and J gave up 5 bases; unmatched junction bases: 5. Germline CDR1 reads SGHDT; CDR2 reads YYEEEE. This CDR3 spans 13 amino acids. The CDR3: CASSRTGLTEAFF. For the CDR3, the DNA is TGTGCCAGCAGCCGGACAGGTTTGACTGAAGCTTTCTTT.

This clone was seen a single time. V and J are TRBV4-2 and TRBJ1-2; D possibly corresponds to TRBD1 (6 bases). V was trimmed by 5 bases and J by 2 bases, leaving 21 bases between them. Germline CDR1 reads LGHNA; CDR2 reads YNFKEQ. The CDR3 extends over 17 amino acids. This CDR3 reads CASSLEIFGGRNYGYTF. The DNA of the CDR3 is TGTGCCAGCAGCTTGGAAATATTCGGGGGCAGAAACTATGGCTACACCTTC.

The genes are TRBV9 and TRBJ2-5, with 9 bases fitting TRBD1. Germline V gene sequence: CDR1 SGDLS, CDR2 YYNGEE. This CDR3 region has 14 residues. The V segment lost 0 bases and the J segment 4 bases; nucleotides outside the gene matches: 1. The DNA of the CDR3 is TGTGCCAGCAGCGTAGAGGGACAGGGAGAGACCCAGTACTTC. Protein sequence: CASSVEGQGETQYF.

CDR3 loop: CAIMASGSPPDTQYF. The CDR3 bases are TGTGCCATCATGGCTAGCGGTTCCCCCCCAGATACGCAGTATTTT. This chain uses TRBV10-3 with TRBJ2-3; 7 nucleotides agree with TRBD2. After removal of 7 bases from V and 4 bases from J, the junction contained 11 bases not matched to a gene. The CDR3 loop spans 15 amino acids. The germline gives CDR1 ENHRY, CDR2 SYGVKD.

This rearrangement joins TRBV27 to TRBJ1-2, with 7 positions matching TRBD1. Trimming cost V 2 bases and J 2 bases; bases outside gene matches: 5. CDR1 and CDR2 (germline): MNHEY, SMNVEV (reference sequence). The length of the CDR3 is 15 residues. The CDR3 nucleotides read TGTGCCAGCAGTTTAAAGGGGGCGTTAAACTATGGCTACACCTTC. This gives the protein CASSLKGALNYGYTF.

This clone has just a few counts. The chain uses TRBV7-8 and TRBJ2-7, with D possibly matching TRBD2 (5 bases). The ends were cut back, 1 base at V and 4 bases at J, with 5 bases in the middle. Germline-derived CDR1 and CDR2 are SGHVS and FQNEAQ. The length of the CDR3 is 12 residues. CDR3 DNA: TGTGCCAGCAGCTTAGGGACTTACGAGCAGTACTTC. It is translated as CASSLGTYEQYF.

The rearrangement joins TRBV11-3 to TRBJ2-5; D remains ambiguous. The CDR3 spans 13 residues. From germline, CDR1 is SGHNT and CDR2 YENEEA. V lost 3 bases to trimming and J lost 4 bases, with 9 bases between them. For the CDR3, the DNA is TGTGCCAGCAGCTTGAGCAGTGGAGAGACCCAGTACTTC. This encodes CASSLSSGETQYF. Drawing the rest from reference TRBV11-3 and TRBJ2-5, the complete variable domain is EAGVVQSPRYKIIEKKQPVAFWCNPISGHNTLYWYLQNLGQGPELLIRYENEEAVDDSQLPKDRFSAERLKGVDSTLKIQPAELGDSAVYLCASSLSSGETQYFGPGTRLLVL.

The chain combines TRBV27 with TRBJ2-3; D not certain. There are 13 residues in the CDR3. The germline gives CDR1 MNHEY, CDR2 SMNVEV (reference sequence). The V end lost 7 bases, the J end lost 4 bases, and 12 bases lay between the germline ends. The CDR3: CASTLYRADTQYF. CDR3 nucleotides: TGTGCCAGCACCCTTTATAGGGCAGATACGCAGTATTTT.

The genes are TRBV27 and TRBJ2-7, with 8 bases that match TRBD2. The germline V gene has CDR1 MNHEY and CDR2 SMNVEV (reference sequence). V lost 8 bases, J lost 2 bases, and 8 bases stayed unmatched. The CDR3 spans 14 residues. DNA for the CDR3: TGTGCCAGCGCCGGGGGGGCGGCGACCTACGAGCAGTACTTC. Its protein product is CASAGGAATYEQYF.

This chain's CDR3 is CASSSTSFNRGTQYF. CDR3 bases: TGTGCCAGCAGCTCCACTAGCTTCAACAGGGGGACGCAGTATTTT. This chain connects TRBV7-8 to TRBJ2-3; 8 bases match TRBD1. V dropped 4 bases and J dropped 9; count of bases not matched to a gene: 12. This CDR3 spans 15 amino acids. Germline values: CDR1 SGHVS, CDR2 FQNEAQ.

V is TRBV13 and J is TRBJ2-1, with TRBD1 as a possible D gene (6 bases). V dropped 3 bases and J dropped 7 bases, with 13 bases sitting between them. Germline V lookup: CDR1 PRHDT, CDR2 FYEKMQ (reference sequence). The CDR3 length is 14 residues. The CDR3 protein is CASSFDLQGNEQFF. The CDR3 DNA reads TGTGCCAGCAGCTTCGACCTTCAGGGGAATGAGCAGTTCTTC.